This is a list of T cell receptor beta chains from one sample in a study of blood T cell repertoires in COVID-19. Clones were sequenced by immunoSEQ multiplex PCR, and TCRdb holds only the in-frame ones, with some missing. The sample has 95,000 to 100,000 clones; around 92% are singletons. Sequenced sample: peripheral blood. The receptors come from a middle-aged man with active COVID-19. Each CDR3 is given with its conserved first and last residue. D genes are given only for firm matches. The size of a clone is reported for some rows only, either as once, few or many, or as a class for expanded clones.

size,V,length,J,D,CDR3,DNA
-,TRBV6-1,15,TRBJ1-4,TRBD1,CASSEGTGANEKLFF,TGTGCCAGCAGTGAAGGGACAGGGGCTAATGAAAAACTGTTTTTT
-,TRBV9,12,TRBJ1-6,-,CASSVVGAPLHF,TGTGCCAGCAGCGTAGTCGGAGCACCCCTCCACTTT
-,TRBV28,12,TRBJ1-5,-,CASNGGNQPQHF,TGTGCCAGCAACGGGGGGAATCAGCCCCAGCATTTT
-,TRBV7-8,16,TRBJ1-5,-,CASSLGRTDSNQPQHF,TGTGCCAGCAGCTTAGGTAGAACCGATAGCAATCAGCCCCAGCATTTT
-,TRBV9,22,TRBJ2-1,TRBD2,CASSVATLTGRAGGLVYNEQFF,TGTGCCAGCAGCGTAGCTACCTTAACAGGGCGAGCGGGAGGTTTGGTCTACAATGAGCAGTTCTTC
-,TRBV19,16,TRBJ1-2,-,CASSIDQKGDNYGYTF,TGTGCCAGTAGTATAGATCAAAAGGGGGATAACTATGGCTACACCTTC
-,TRBV11-3,15,TRBJ2-5,TRBD1,CASSRTGLTGETQYF,TGTGCCAGCAGTAGGACAGGTCTTACCGGAGAGACCCAGTACTTC
few,TRBV18,14,TRBJ1-1,-,CASSRWQENTEAFF,TGTGCCAGCTCACGATGGCAGGAGAACACTGAAGCTTTCTTT
-,TRBV2,15,TRBJ2-2,TRBD2,CAVRGAGGFTGELFF,TGTGCCGTCCGGGGGGCGGGAGGTTTCACCGGGGAGCTGTTTTTT
-,TRBV5-1,15,TRBJ2-2,-,CASSSLGTNTGELFF,TGCGCCAGCAGCTCCCTAGGAACGAACACCGGGGAGCTGTTTTTT
once,TRBV5-1,18,TRBJ2-2,-,CASSPQGNVGKNTGELFF,TGCGCCAGCAGCCCACAGGGTAATGTCGGTAAAAACACCGGGGAGCTGTTTTTT
-,TRBV9,17,TRBJ2-1,-,CASSPGSGGLSYNEQFF,TGTGCCAGCAGCCCTGGGAGTGGTGGACTATCCTACAATGAGCAGTTCTTC
-,TRBV30,14,TRBJ2-7,TRBD1,CAWAPGQVTYEQYF,TGTGCCTGGGCTCCGGGACAGGTAACCTACGAGCAGTACTTC